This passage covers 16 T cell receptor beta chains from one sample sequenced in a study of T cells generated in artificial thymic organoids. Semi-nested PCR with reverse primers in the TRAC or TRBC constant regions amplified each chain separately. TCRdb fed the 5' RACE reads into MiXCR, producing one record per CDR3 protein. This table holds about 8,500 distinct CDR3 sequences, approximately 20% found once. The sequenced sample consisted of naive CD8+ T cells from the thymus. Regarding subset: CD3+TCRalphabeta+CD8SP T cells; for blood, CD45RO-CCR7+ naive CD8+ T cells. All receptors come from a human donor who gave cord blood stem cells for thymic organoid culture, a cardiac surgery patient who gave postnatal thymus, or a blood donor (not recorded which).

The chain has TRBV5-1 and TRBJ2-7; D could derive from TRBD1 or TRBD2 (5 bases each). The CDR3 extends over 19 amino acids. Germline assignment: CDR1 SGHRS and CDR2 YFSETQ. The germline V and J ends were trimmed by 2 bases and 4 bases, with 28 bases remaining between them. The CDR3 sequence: CASSFGRPGRRNWGYEQYF. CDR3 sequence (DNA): TGCGCCAGCAGCTTTGGGCGCCCGGGACGTCGAAATTGGGGATACGAGCAGTACTTC.

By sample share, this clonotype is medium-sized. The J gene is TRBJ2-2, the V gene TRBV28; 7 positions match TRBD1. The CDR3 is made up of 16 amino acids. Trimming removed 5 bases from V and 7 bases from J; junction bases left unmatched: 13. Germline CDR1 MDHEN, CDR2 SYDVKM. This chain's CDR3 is CASSIPDRVIVGELFF. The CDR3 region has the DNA TGTGCCAGCAGTATCCCTGACAGGGTAATTGTCGGGGAGCTGTTTTTT.

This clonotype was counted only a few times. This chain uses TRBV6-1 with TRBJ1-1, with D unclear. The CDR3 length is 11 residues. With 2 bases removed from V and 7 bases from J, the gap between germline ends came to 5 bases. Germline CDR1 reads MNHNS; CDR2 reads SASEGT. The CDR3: CASSEQLEAFF. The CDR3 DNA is TGTGCCAGCAGTGAACAGCTTGAAGCTTTCTTT.

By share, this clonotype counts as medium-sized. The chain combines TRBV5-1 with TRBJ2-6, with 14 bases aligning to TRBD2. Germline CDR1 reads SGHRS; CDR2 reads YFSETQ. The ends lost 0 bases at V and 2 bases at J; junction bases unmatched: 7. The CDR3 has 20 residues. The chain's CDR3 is CASSLALAGLAGAGANVLTF. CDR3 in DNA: TGCGCCAGCAGCTTGGCACTGGCGGGACTAGCGGGAGCTGGGGCCAACGTCCTGACTTTC. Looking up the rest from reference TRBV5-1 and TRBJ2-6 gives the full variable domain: KAGVTQTPRYLIKTRGQQVTLSCSPISGHRSVSWYQQTPGQGLQFLFEYFSETQRNKGNFPGRFSGRQFSNSRSEMNVSTLELGDSALYLCASSLALAGLAGAGANVLTFGAGSRLTVL.

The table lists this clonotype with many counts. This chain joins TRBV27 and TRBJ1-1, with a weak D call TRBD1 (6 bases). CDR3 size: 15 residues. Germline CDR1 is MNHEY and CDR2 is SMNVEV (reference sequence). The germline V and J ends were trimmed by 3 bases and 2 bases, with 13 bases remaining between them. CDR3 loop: CASSFGGGDNTEAFF. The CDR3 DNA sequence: TGTGCCAGCAGTTTTGGAGGGGGTGATAACACTGAAGCTTTCTTT.

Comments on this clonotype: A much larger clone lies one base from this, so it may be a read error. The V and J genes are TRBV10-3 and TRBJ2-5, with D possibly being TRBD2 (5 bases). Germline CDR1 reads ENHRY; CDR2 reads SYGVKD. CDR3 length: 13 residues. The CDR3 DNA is TGTGCCGTCAGCCCGGGATATCAAGAGACCCAGTACTTC. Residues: CAVSPGYQETQYF.

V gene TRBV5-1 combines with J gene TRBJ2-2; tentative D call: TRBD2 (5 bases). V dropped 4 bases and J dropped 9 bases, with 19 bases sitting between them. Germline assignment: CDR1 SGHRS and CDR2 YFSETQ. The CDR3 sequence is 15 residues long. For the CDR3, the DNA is TGCGCCAGCAGCGCCGACGGTTGGGGAGAGCGGGAGCTGTTTTTT. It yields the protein CASSADGWGERELFF.

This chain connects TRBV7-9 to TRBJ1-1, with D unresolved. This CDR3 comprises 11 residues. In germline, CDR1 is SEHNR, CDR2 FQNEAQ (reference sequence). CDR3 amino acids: CAVDLNTEAFF. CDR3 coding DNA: TGTGCTGTAGACCTGAACACTGAAGCTTTCTTT.

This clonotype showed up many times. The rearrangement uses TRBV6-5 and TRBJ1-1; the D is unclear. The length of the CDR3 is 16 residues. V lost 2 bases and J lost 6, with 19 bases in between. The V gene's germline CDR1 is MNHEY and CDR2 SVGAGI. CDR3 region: CASSYGFGGRASEAFF. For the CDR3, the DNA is TGTGCCAGCAGTTACGGGTTTGGCGGGCGGGCCTCTGAAGCTTTCTTT.

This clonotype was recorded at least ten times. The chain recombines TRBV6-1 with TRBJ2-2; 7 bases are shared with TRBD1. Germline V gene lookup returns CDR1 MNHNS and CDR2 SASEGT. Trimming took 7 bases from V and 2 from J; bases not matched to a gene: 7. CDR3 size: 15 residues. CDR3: CASTGQDYNTGELFF. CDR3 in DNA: TGTGCCAGCACCGGACAGGATTATAACACCGGGGAGCTGTTTTTT.

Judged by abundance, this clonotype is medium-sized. The CDR3 nucleotides read TGTGCCAGCAGTACAGGGGGCTATGGCTACACCTTC. It is translated as CASSTGGYGYTF. The gene calls are TRBV12-3 or TRBV12-4 and TRBJ1-2; 8 nucleotides line up with TRBD1. After removal of 5 bases from V and 4 bases from J, the junction contained 0 bases not matched to a gene. CDR3 length: 12 amino acids.

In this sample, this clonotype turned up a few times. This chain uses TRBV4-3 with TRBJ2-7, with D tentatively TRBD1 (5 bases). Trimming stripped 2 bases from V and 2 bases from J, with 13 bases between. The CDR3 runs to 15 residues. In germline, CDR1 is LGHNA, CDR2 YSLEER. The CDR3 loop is CASSQRWGPTYEQYF. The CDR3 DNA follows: TGCGCCAGCAGCCAACGCTGGGGCCCAACCTACGAGCAGTACTTC.

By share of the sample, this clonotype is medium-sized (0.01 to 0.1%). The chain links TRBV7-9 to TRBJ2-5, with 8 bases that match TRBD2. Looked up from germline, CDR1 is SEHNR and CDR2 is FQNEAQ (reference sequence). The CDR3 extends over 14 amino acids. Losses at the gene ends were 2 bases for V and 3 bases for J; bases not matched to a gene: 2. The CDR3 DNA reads TGTGCCAGCAGCTTAACTAGCGGTGAAGAGACCCAGTACTTC. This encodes CASSLTSGEETQYF.

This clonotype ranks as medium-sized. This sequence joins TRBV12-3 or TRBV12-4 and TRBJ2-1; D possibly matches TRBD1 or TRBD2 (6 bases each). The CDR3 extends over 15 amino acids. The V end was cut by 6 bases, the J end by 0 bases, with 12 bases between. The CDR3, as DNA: TGTGCCAGCAGCGGAGGGGGATCCTCCTACAATGAGCAGTTCTTC. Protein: CASSGGGSSYNEQFF.

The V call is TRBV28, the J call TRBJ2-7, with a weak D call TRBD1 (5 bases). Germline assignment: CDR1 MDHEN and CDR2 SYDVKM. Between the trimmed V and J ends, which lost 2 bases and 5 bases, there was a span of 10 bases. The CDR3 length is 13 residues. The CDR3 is CASSLRGRDEQYF. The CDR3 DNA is TGTGCCAGCAGTTTAAGGGGTAGGGACGAGCAGTACTTC. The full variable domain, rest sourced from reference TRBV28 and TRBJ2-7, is DVKVTQSSRYLVKRTGEKVFLECVQDMDHENMFWYRQDPGLGLRLIYFSYDVKMKEKGDIPEGYSVSREKKERFSLILESASTNQTSMYLCASSLRGRDEQYFGPGTRLTVT.

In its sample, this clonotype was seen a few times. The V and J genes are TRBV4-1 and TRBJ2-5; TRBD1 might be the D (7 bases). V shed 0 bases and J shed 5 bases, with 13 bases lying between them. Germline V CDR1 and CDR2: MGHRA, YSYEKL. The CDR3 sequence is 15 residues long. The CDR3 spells CASSQDRGAQETQYF. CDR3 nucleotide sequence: TGCGCCAGCAGCCAAGACAGGGGGGCTCAGGAGACCCAGTACTTC.